In this sample, the clone carrying this T cell receptor (beta chain) turned up a few times. The target antigen is unknown. The CDR3 sequence is 12 residues long. Germline V CDR1 and CDR2: SGHTA, FQGNSA. V was trimmed by 5 bases and J by 6 bases, leaving 9 bases between them. This specimen comes from a study of T-cell memory formation after mild COVID-19. Study background: Largely, the TCR clusters proved donor specific. Study outcomes and limitations: Memory cells collected pre-infection included some clones that later responded, suggesting cross-reactive memory joined.

TCRdb itself ran the 5' RACE reads through MiXCR, one entry per CDR3 protein. This table has about 150,000 distinct CDR3 sequences, 5.5% to 7% appearing once. The chain joins TRBV7-2 to TRBJ2-3, with no clear D. Source material: PBMCs or a T cell subset sorted from them (not recorded which). The TCR originated in an adult woman who had mild COVID-19 (a few samples of this study predate the infection). Cell type and time point are not known. The CDR3, as DNA: TGTGCCAGCAGCCTTTACGGGGATACGCAGTATTTT. It codes for CASSLYGDTQYF.